This T cell receptor (beta chain) was documented in a study of graft-versus-host responses after intestinal transplantation. About the research overall: Induction with anti-thymocyte globulin, then tacrolimus and steroids for roughly three years, was given to all recipients.

The protocol was immunoSEQ multiplex PCR, while the TCRdb copy is restricted to in-frame clones and leaves out a portion. The table lists tens of thousands of clones, 93% of them singletons. Germline CDR1 and CDR2: GTSNPN and SVGIG (reference sequence). V shed 1 base and J shed 5 bases, with 7 bases lying between them. The CDR3 spans 12 residues. Broader study findings: GvH clones appeared in recipient marrow, some first in ileum or blood.

As regards this clone: Its specificity is unknown.

The TCR originated in a human donor who was the organ donor for an intestinal transplant. The specimen comprised unstimulated CD8+ T cells sorted from spleen or lymph node cells, sampled before transplant. The rearrangement joins TRBV30 to TRBJ2-3, with D uncertain. The CDR3 bases are TGTGCCTGGAGTGAGACCCAAGATACGCAGTATTTT. It encodes CAWSETQDTQYF. The whole variable domain, remainder taken from reference TRBV30 and TRBJ2-3, is SQTIHQWPATLVQPVGSPLSLECTVEGTSNPNLYWYRQAAGRGLQLLFYSVGIGQISSEVPQNLSASRPQDRQFILSSKKLLLSDSGFYLCAWSETQDTQYFGPGTRLTVL.